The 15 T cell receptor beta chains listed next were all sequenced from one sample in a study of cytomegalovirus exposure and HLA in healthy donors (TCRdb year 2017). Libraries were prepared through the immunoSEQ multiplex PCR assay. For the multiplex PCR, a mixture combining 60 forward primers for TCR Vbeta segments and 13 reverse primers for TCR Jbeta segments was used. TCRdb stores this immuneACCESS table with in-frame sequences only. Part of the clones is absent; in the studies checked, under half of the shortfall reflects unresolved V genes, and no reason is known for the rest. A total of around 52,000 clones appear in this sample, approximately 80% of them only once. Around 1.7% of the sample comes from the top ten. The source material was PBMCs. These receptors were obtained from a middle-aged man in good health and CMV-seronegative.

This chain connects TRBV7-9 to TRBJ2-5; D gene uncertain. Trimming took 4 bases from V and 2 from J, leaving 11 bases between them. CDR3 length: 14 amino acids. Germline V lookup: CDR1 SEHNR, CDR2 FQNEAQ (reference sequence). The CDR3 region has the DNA TGTGCCAGCAGCTCCTGGCTAGATCAAGAGACCCAGTACTTC. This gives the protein CASSSWLDQETQYF.

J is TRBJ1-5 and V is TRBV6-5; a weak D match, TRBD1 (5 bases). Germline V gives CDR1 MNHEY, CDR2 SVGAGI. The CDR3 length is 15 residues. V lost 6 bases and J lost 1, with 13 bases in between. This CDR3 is CASREWGESNQPQHF. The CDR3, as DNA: TGTGCCAGCAGGGAATGGGGCGAGAGCAATCAGCCCCAGCATTTT.

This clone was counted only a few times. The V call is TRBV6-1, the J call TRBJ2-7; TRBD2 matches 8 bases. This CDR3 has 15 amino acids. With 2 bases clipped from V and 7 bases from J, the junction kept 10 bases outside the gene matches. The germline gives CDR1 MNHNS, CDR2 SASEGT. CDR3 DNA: TGTGCCAGCAGTGAAAGGACGGGGGGGCTGGGGGAGCAGTACTTC. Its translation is CASSERTGGLGEQYF.

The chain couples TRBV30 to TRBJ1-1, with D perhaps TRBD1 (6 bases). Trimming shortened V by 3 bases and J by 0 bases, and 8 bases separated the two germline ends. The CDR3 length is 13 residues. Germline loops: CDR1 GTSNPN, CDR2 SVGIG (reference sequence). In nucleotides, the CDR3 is TGTGCCTGGAGCGGACAGTTGAACACTGAAGCTTTCTTT. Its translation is CAWSGQLNTEAFF. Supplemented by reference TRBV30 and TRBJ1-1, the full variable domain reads SQTIHQWPATLVQPVGSPLSLECTVEGTSNPNLYWYRQAAGRGLQLLFYSVGIGQISSEVPQNLSASRPQDRQFILSSKKLLLSDSGFYLCAWSGQLNTEAFFGQGTRLTVV.

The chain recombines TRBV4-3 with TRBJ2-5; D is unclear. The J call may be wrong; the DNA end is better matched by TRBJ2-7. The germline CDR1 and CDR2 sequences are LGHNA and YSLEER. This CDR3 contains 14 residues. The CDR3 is CASSQDYSSYEQYF. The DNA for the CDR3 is TGCGCCAGCAGCCAAGATTACAGCTCCTACGAGCAGTACTTC.

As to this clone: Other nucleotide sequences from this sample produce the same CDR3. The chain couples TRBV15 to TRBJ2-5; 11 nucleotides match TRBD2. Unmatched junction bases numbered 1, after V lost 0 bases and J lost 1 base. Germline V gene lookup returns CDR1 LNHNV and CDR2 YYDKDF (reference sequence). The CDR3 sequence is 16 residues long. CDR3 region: CATSRDGTSGQETQYF. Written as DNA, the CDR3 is TGTGCCACCAGCAGAGACGGGACTAGCGGCCAAGAGACCCAGTACTTC.

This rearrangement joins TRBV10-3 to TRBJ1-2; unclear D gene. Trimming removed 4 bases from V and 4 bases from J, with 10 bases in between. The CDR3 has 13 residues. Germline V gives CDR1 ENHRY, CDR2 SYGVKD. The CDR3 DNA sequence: TGTGCCATCAGTGTAGTGGAGGGCTATGGCTACACCTTC. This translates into CAISVVEGYGYTF.

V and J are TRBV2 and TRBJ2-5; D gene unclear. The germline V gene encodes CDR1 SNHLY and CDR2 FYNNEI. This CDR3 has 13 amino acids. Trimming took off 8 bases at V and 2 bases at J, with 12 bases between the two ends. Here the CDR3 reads CASQQAGQETQYF. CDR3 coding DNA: TGTGCCAGCCAGCAGGCCGGTCAAGAGACCCAGTACTTC.

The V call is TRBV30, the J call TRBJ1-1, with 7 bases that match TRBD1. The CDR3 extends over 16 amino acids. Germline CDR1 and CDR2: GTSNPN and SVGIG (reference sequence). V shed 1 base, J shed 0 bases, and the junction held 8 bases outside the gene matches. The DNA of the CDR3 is TGTGCCTGGAGTGCAGGGGGAGTTTGGATGAACACTGAAGCTTTCTTT. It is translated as CAWSAGGVWMNTEAFF.

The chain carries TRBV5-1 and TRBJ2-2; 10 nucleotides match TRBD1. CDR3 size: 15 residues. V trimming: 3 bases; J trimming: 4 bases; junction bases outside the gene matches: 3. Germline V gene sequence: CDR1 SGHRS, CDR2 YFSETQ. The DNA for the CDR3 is TGCGCCAGCAGCTCCGGGACAGGGGTCACCGGGGAGCTGTTTTTT. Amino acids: CASSSGTGVTGELFF.

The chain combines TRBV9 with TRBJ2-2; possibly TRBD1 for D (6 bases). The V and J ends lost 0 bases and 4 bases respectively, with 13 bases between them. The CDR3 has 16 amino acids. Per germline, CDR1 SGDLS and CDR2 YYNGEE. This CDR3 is CASSVDQGLVTGELFF. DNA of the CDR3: TGTGCCAGCAGCGTAGATCAGGGGCTGGTCACCGGGGAGCTGTTTTTT. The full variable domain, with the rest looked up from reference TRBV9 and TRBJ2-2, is DSGVTQTPKHLITATGQRVTLRCSPRSGDLSVYWYQQSLDQGLQFLIQYYNGEERAKGNILERFSAQQFPDLHSELNLSSLELGDSALYFCASSVDQGLVTGELFFGEGSRLTVL.

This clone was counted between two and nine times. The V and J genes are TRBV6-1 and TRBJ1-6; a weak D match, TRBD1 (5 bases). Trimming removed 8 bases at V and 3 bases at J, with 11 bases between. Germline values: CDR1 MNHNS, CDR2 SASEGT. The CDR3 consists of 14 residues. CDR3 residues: CASALQVYNSPLHF. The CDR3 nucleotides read TGTGCCAGCGCCCTACAGGTCTATAATTCACCCCTCCACTTT.

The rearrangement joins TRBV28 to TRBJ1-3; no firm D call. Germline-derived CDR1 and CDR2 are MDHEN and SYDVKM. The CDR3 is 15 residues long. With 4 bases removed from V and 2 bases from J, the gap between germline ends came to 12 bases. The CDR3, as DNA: TGTGCCAGCAGTTCCCCCCCATTAGCTGGAAACACCATATATTTT. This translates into CASSSPPLAGNTIYF. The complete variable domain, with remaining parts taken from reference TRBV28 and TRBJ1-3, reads DVKVTQSSRYLVKRTGEKVFLECVQDMDHENMFWYRQDPGLGLRLIYFSYDVKMKEKGDIPEGYSVSREKKERFSLILESASTNQTSMYLCASSSPPLAGNTIYFGEGSWLTVV.

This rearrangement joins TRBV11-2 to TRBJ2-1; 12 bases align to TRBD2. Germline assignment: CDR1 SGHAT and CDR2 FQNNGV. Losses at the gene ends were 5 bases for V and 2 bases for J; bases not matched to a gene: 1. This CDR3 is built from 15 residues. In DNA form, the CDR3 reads TGTGCCAGCAGCAGACTAGCGGGGGCCTACAATGAGCAGTTCTTC. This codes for CASSRLAGAYNEQFF.

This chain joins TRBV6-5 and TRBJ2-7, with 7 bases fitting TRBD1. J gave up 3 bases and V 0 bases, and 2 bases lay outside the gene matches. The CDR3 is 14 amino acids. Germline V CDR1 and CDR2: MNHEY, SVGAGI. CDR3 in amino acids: CASSYSRDSYEQYF. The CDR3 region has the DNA TGTGCCAGCAGTTACTCCCGGGACAGCTACGAGCAGTACTTC.